This TCR beta chain was captured by sequencing in a study of blood T cell repertoires in COVID-19 (dated by TCRdb to about 2020). For context, the study as a whole: Samples from collaborators originated in the United States, Italy and Spain and spanned both the acute and convalescent phases of COVID-19. The prospective study material was composed of cDNA or gDNA derived from T cells, B-cell-depleted T cells, or PBMCs. The dataset comprised deeply sampled blood TCRbeta repertoires from subjects exposed to, actively infected with, or recovered from COVID-19. The repertoires were released in a freely available public database meant as a resource for research on the immune response to SARS-CoV-2. The samples were drawn from two sources: the first 160 participants of the ongoing ImmuneRACE study, and 1,000 to 1,500 subjects contributed by 6 global collaborators. Sample metadata almost always included a de-identified subject ID, COVID-19 status, age in years and sex. Where available, HLA class I and class II types were obtained from metadata supplied by the sample provider rather than from assay-based typing.

The full study reports these points: The quantity of clinical and demographic metadata differed by source and by participant and was supplied without curation.

A remark on this clone: The antigen it binds to is not known. There are no base qualities to consult, and no much larger clone falls within one base.

The immunoSEQ Assay, a bias-controlled multiplex PCR, was used to amplify TCRbeta CDR3 regions from genomic DNA. The source study handled its data this way. The number of nucleated cells in each sample was estimated from the amplification of reference gene primers within the assay. Sequence reads were collapsed and filtered to measure the absolute abundance of every unique TCRbeta CDR3 rearrangement. Productive Simpson clonality was computed per sample as the square root of Simpson's diversity index over productive rearrangements. Imported from immuneACCESS, the table was reduced by TCRdb to in-frame sequences with V and J called. These copies leave out some clones; in studies compared against another copy, an unresolved V gene accounts for under half, and the cause of the remainder is not known. That table supplies the V and J calls and clone size; D and trimming were determined from the DNA. The sample table records 120,000 or so clones; 70% to 90% of these occur just once. The biggest ten clones account for around 4% of the sample.

Each collaborating institution followed its own protocols to collect whole blood in K2EDTA tubes. Collaborator samples were shipped for TCRbeta analysis as frozen whole blood, isolated PBMCs, or DNA extracted from either sample type. The CDR3 numbers 15 residues from cysteine through phenylalanine. Only the CDR3 DNA is retained, 45 bases long and in frame from the first base. The germline V gene sets CDR1 to SGDLS and CDR2 to YYNGEE. Relative to germline, V is missing 3 bases and J is missing 4 bases, with 8 bases of the junction outside any gene match. The rearranged chain carries TRBV9 and TRBJ2-3; 7 middle bases align to TRBD1. Material: peripheral blood. The TCR originated in a man between 35 and 55 years old with acute or convalescent COVID-19. Here the CDR3 is given as CASSASGQAADTQYF. The nucleotides read TGTGCCAGCAGCGCGTCAGGACAGGCCGCAGATACGCAGTATTTT.